These 27 T cell receptor beta chains share one sample of origin, sequenced in a study of response to subunit inactivated influenza vaccine. Via MiXCR, TCRdb re-called the RT-PCR reads, giving one row per CDR3 protein. Of about 700,000 distinct CDR3 sequences in the sample, around 15% were seen once. The sample here was PBMCs from blood, taken around 14 days before vaccination. Receptors originate from a man aged 50 to 59 who received an inactivated influenza vaccine.

The genes are TRBV11-2 and TRBJ2-7; D may match TRBD1 or TRBD2 (6 bases each). V lost 6 bases to trimming and J lost 9 bases, with 15 bases between them. The CDR3 has 12 amino acids. Per germline, CDR1 SGHAT and CDR2 FQNNGV. CDR3: CASREPGEAQYF. DNA for the CDR3: TGTGCCAGCAGAGAACCAGGGGAGGCGCAGTACTTC.

The sample holds a few counts of this clonotype. The CDR3 DNA is TGTGCCAGCAGTCTCCGAGACTGGACCTACGAGCAGTACTTC. Its protein product is CASSLRDWTYEQYF. This chain joins TRBV4-2 and TRBJ2-7; D is undetermined. V lost 6 bases, J lost 2 bases, and 14 bases lay in between. Germline CDR1 and CDR2: LGHNA and YNFKEQ. CDR3 size: 14 residues.

This clonotype was seen a few times. This chain connects TRBV20-1 to TRBJ2-1; TRBD1 aligns across 7 bases. CDR1 DFQATT and CDR2 SNEGSKA come from the germline V gene (reference sequence). The V and J ends lost 5 bases and 6 bases, in that order; junction bases with no gene match: 7. The CDR3 contains 13 residues. The CDR3 loop reads CSAGTYRGNEQFF. The CDR3 DNA sequence: TGCAGTGCTGGAACTTACAGGGGCAATGAGCAGTTCTTC.

This clonotype was counted only a few times. This rearrangement joins TRBV5-1 to TRBJ2-3; D remains ambiguous. Germline V gene lookup returns CDR1 SGHRS and CDR2 YFSETQ. Trimming took off 2 bases at V and 0 bases at J, with 10 bases between the two ends. The CDR3 loop spans 15 amino acids. The CDR3 reads CASSFITVSTDTQYF. CDR3 bases: TGCGCCAGCAGCTTTATTACCGTTAGCACAGATACGCAGTATTTT.

This clonotype occurred a few times. The genes are TRBV12-3 or TRBV12-4 and TRBJ2-5; 10 nucleotides line up with TRBD2. V gave up 6 bases and J gave up 5 bases; unmatched junction bases: 9. The CDR3 sequence is 15 residues long. The CDR3 DNA is TGTGCCAGCAGCTTTAGCGGGGGGCCGGCGGAGACCCAGTACTTC. This gives the protein CASSFSGGPAETQYF.

This chain links TRBV6-5 with TRBJ2-7; TRBD1 agrees at 7 bases. Trimming took 0 bases from V and 0 from J; bases not matched to a gene: 5. The CDR3 consists of 16 residues. Germline loops: CDR1 MNHEY, CDR2 SVGAGI. The DNA for the CDR3 is TGTGCCAGCAGTTACTCGATCAGGACAGGCTCCTACGAGCAGTACTTC. It codes for CASSYSIRTGSYEQYF.

About this clonotype: The junction and the germline gene differ at one end; a read error may be behind it. J is TRBJ2-5 and V is TRBV6-1; possibly TRBD2 for D (6 bases). CDR1 is MNHNS and CDR2 is SASEGT in the germline V gene. The CDR3 is made up of 16 amino acids. The CDR3 sequence: CASSEAGFPALLPQYF. For the CDR3, the DNA is TGTGCCAGCAGCGAAGCGGGTTTCCCTGCCCTATTACCACAGTACTTC.

This chain connects TRBV12-3 or TRBV12-4 to TRBJ1-1; possibly TRBD1 for D (6 bases). CDR3 length: 14 residues. Trimming cost V 0 bases and J 5 bases, with 10 bases left between them. The DNA of the CDR3 is TGTGCCAGCAGTTTAGCAGGGGGGGAGACTGAAGCTTTCTTT. Translating it yields CASSLAGGETEAFF.

Note on this clonotype: One junction end does not reproduce the germline sequence, and a read error may be involved. The V call is TRBV12-3 or TRBV12-4, the J call TRBJ2-3; D is perhaps TRBD2 (7 bases). The CDR3 loop spans 14 amino acids. The CDR3 DNA reads TGTGCCAGCCGTTTACGGGGGGCTACGGATACGCAGTATTTT. Residues: CASRLRGATDTQYF.

This clonotype has just one count. The rearrangement links TRBV12-3 or TRBV12-4 to TRBJ1-5; no reliable D call. With 3 bases removed from V and 1 base from J, the gap between germline ends came to 7 bases. This CDR3 comprises 14 residues. CDR3 nucleotide sequence: TGTGCCAGCAGTTTTATGGGAAGCAATCAGCCCCAGCATTTT. Translating it yields CASSFMGSNQPQHF.

The chain couples TRBV6-2 or TRBV6-3 to TRBJ2-3; tentatively, D is TRBD1 or TRBD2 (5 bases each). The CDR3 totals 14 residues. Germline V gives CDR1 MNHEY, CDR2 SVGEGT. Trimming left V 6 bases short and J 6 bases short, with 16 bases between. CDR3 protein: CASSLRGPRDTQYF. The CDR3 nucleotides read TGTGCCAGCAGCCTACGGGGCCCTCGGGATACGCAGTATTTT.

This chain connects TRBV5-1 to TRBJ1-2; TRBD1 aligns across 9 bases. The CDR3 is made up of 15 amino acids. V lost 4 bases and J lost 4; bases outside the gene matches: 8. Germline V gene sequence: CDR1 SGHRS, CDR2 YFSETQ. In DNA, the CDR3 is TGCGCCAGCAGCACGACAGGGGGAGAAGGCTATGGCTACACCTTC. Protein sequence: CASSTTGGEGYGYTF.

This clonotype occurred many times. The chain recombines TRBV28 with TRBJ2-7; 11 bases fit TRBD1. This CDR3 region has 15 residues. V shed 6 bases and J 3 bases; nucleotides not matched to a gene: 7. Germline CDR1 reads MDHEN; CDR2 reads SYDVKM. The CDR3: CASSFPDRGLYEQYF. CDR3 DNA sequence: TGTGCCAGCAGCTTCCCGGACAGGGGGCTCTACGAGCAGTACTTC.

This clonotype has just a few counts. This sequence joins TRBV14 and TRBJ2-3; 10 nucleotides align to TRBD2. V shed 1 base and J 2 bases; nucleotides not matched to a gene: 9. This CDR3 is built from 18 residues. Germline V gene sequence: CDR1 SGHDN, CDR2 FVKESK. CDR3 in amino acids: CASSQVAGGHPTTDTQYF. DNA for the CDR3: TGTGCCAGCAGCCAAGTAGCGGGAGGCCACCCGACCACAGATACGCAGTATTTT.

The V call is TRBV4-2, the J call TRBJ1-2, with a weak D call TRBD1 (6 bases). Germline assignment: CDR1 LGHNA and CDR2 YNFKEQ. V was cut by 0 bases and J by 6 bases, with 11 bases left in between. The CDR3 totals 14 residues. The CDR3 loop is CASSQDRGKDGYTF. CDR3 DNA sequence: TGTGCCAGCAGCCAAGACAGGGGAAAGGATGGCTACACCTTC.

This clonotype has just a few counts. V is TRBV29-1 and J is TRBJ2-2, with D possibly matching TRBD1 (6 bases). V was clipped by 7 bases and J by 2 bases, with 8 bases between them. Germline CDR1 and CDR2: SQVTM and ANQGSEA. This CDR3 spans 12 amino acids. This CDR3 is CSGDINTGELFF. The DNA of the CDR3 is TGCAGCGGGGACATTAACACCGGGGAGCTGTTTTTT.

V usage is TRBV12-3 or TRBV12-4 and J usage is TRBJ2-7; 7 nucleotides line up with TRBD2. The CDR3 sequence is 13 residues long. V shed 8 bases, J shed 0 bases, and the junction held 4 bases outside the gene matches. This CDR3 reads CASGRDFSYEQYF. The CDR3 coding sequence is TGTGCCAGCGGGAGGGACTTCTCCTACGAGCAGTACTTC.

This chain joins TRBV20-1 and TRBJ1-1; D gene unclear. The CDR3 is 13 residues long. Per germline, CDR1 DFQATT and CDR2 SNEGSKA (reference sequence). The V gene lost 2 bases and the J gene lost 1 base, with 8 bases spanning the gap. The CDR3 here is CSARKQPNTEAFF. Here the CDR3 DNA reads TGCAGTGCTAGAAAACAGCCGAACACTGAAGCTTTCTTT.

This clonotype showed up many times. One junction end does not reproduce the germline sequence, and a read error may be involved. The chain recombines TRBV2 with TRBJ2-2, with TRBD1 identical over 7 bases. The V gene's germline CDR1 is SNHLY and CDR2 FYNNEI. The CDR3 loop spans 13 amino acids. The CDR3 DNA reads TGCGCCAGCAGTGAGACAGGGACCGGGGAGCTGTTTTTT. Its translation is CASSETGTGELFF.

In its sample, this clonotype was seen a few times. The chain carries TRBV12-3 or TRBV12-4 and TRBJ2-3, with 9 bases aligning to TRBD2. V was pared by 6 bases and J by 3 bases, with 4 bases of the junction left unmatched. The CDR3 is made up of 14 amino acids. The CDR3 protein is CASRLAGMTDTQYF. The CDR3 DNA follows: TGTGCCAGCAGGCTAGCGGGGATGACAGATACGCAGTATTTT.

Details on this clonotype: This sequence may be a read error, since a much larger clone differs from it by one base. V and J are TRBV2 and TRBJ2-7, with D perhaps matching TRBD2 (5 bases). This CDR3 comprises 12 residues. The germline CDR1 and CDR2 sequences are SNHLY and FYNNEI. CDR3 DNA sequence: TGTGCCAGCGTCAGGACTGGGCACGAGAAGTACTTC. It translates to CASVRTGHEKYF.

This clonotype was observed a few times. The J gene is TRBJ2-5, the V gene TRBV10-3, with a weak D call TRBD2 (5 bases). CDR3 size: 14 residues. Germline CDR1 ENHRY, CDR2 SYGVKD. The V and J ends lost 3 bases and 2 bases respectively, with 10 bases between them. The CDR3 coding sequence is TGTGCCATCAGTGACCCGGGATATCAAGAGACCCAGTACTTC. Translating it yields CAISDPGYQETQYF.

As concerns this clonotype: Compared with germline, one end of the junction differs, possibly owing to a read error. The chain recombines TRBV7-2 with TRBJ1-2, with D uncertain. The CDR3 spans 12 residues. From germline, CDR1 is SGHTA and CDR2 FQGNSA. CDR3 protein: CASSPTGWKTLF. The CDR3 nucleotides are TGTGCCAGCAGCCCGACGGGGTGGAAGACTCTCTTT.

The genes are TRBV12-3 or TRBV12-4 and TRBJ2-7, with 11 bases lining up with TRBD2. This CDR3 comprises 15 residues. V shed 6 bases and J 7 bases; nucleotides not matched to a gene: 11. The CDR3 coding sequence is TGTGCCAGCAGCGGTTTTAGCGGGAGGGCCGGGGAGCAGTACTTC. Translation gives CASSGFSGRAGEQYF.

This clonotype was counted ten times or more. The J gene is TRBJ2-2, the V gene TRBV6-2 or TRBV6-3; no reliable D call. Trimming took 7 bases from V and 3 from J, leaving 3 bases between them. The CDR3 has 11 residues. The germline V gene has CDR1 MNHEY and CDR2 SVGEGT. The CDR3 protein is CASTHTGELFF. CDR3 sequence (DNA): TGTGCCAGCACCCACACCGGGGAGCTGTTTTTT.

The chain carries TRBV14 and TRBJ2-3; 10 bases map to TRBD2. Germline CDR1 is SGHDN and CDR2 is FVKESK. The V gene end was trimmed by 1 base and the J gene end by 5 bases; junction bases not matched to a gene: 6. CDR3 length: 16 amino acids. The CDR3 nucleotides read TGTGCCAGCAGCCAAGGACTAGCGGGTTACGGAGATACGCAGTATTTT. This codes for CASSQGLAGYGDTQYF.

This clonotype was counted between two and nine times. The gene calls are TRBV6-1 and TRBJ2-5; a weak D match, TRBD2 (5 bases). V was shortened by 6 bases and J by 2 bases, with 10 bases between the two germline ends. Germline V gene sequence: CDR1 MNHNS, CDR2 SASEGT. CDR3 length: 13 amino acids. This CDR3 is CASRGRGQETQYF. The CDR3 DNA sequence: TGTGCCAGCAGAGGACGAGGGCAAGAGACCCAGTACTTC.